These T cell receptor beta chains were read from a single sample in a study of blood T cell repertoires in COVID-19. This table comes from immunoSEQ multiplex PCR, and its TCRdb copy is limited to in-frame clones, with some not included. This table holds some 510,000 clones, approximately 88% found once. Specimen: PBMCs or T cells enriched from blood (not recorded which). All receptors come from a woman aged 40 to 55 who had recovered from COVID-19. Each CDR3 is given with its conserved first and last residue. The D gene is left open where the match is weak. Clone size, where shown, is once, few, many, or a class for clones that have expanded.

D gene	clone size	V gene	J gene	CDR3 protein	CDR3 DNA
TRBD2	-	TRBV4-1	TRBJ2-2	CASSQVYKDSGTSTGELFF	TGCGCCAGCAGCCAAGTTTACAAGGATAGCGGGACTTCCACCGGGGAGCTGTTTTTT
-	-	TRBV11-3	TRBJ1-3	CASSFAGVGNTIYF	TGTGCCAGCAGCTTTGCAGGGGTTGGAAACACCATATATTTT
TRBD1	-	TRBV28	TRBJ1-5	CASSSGQAVRPQHF	TGTGCCAGCAGTTCCGGACAGGCCGTGAGGCCCCAGCATTTT
-	-	TRBV27	TRBJ2-7	CASSFHAREQYF	TGTGCCAGCAGTTTTCATGCCCGGGAGCAGTACTTC
TRBD1	-	TRBV5-1	TRBJ2-7	CASSLGGTGYEQYF	TGCGCCAGCAGCTTGGGGGGGACAGGGTACGAGCAGTACTTC
-	-	TRBV10-1	TRBJ2-1	CASFEGFGYNEQFF	TGCGCCAGTTTCGAGGGATTCGGGTACAATGAGCAGTTCTTC
-	few	TRBV12-3/TRBV12-4	TRBJ2-7	CASSSQDSPEQYF	TGTGCCAGCAGTTCCCAGGACAGTCCCGAGCAGTACTTC
-	-	TRBV5-8	TRBJ1-2	CASSLVQGGGGYTF	TGTGCCAGCAGCTTGGTCCAGGGAGGAGGTGGCTACACCTTC
-	-	TRBV18	TRBJ2-3	CASSRRAGITDTQYF	TGTGCCAGCTCACGGCGGGCGGGAATAACAGATACGCAGTATTTT
-	-	TRBV7-6	TRBJ2-7	CASSPTRQGMHEQYF	TGTGCCAGCAGCCCTACCAGGCAGGGGATGCACGAGCAGTACTTC
TRBD2	-	TRBV12-5	TRBJ2-5	CASGLGVAGGEETQYF	TGTGCTAGTGGTTTAGGAGTAGCGGGAGGGGAGGAGACCCAGTACTTC
-	-	TRBV6-5	TRBJ1-2	CASRGYRVSYTF	TGTGCCAGCAGGGGATACAGGGTTAGCTACACCTTC
-	-	TRBV28	TRBJ1-1	CASSLGHRTEAFF	TGTGCCAGCAGTTTAGGGCACCGAACTGAAGCTTTCTTT
-	-	TRBV4-3	TRBJ2-7	CASSQSSVNEQYF	TGCGCCAGCAGCCAATCTAGCGTAAACGAGCAGTACTTC
TRBD2	-	TRBV10-1	TRBJ2-1	CASSAHSTSGSYNEQFF	TGCGCCAGCAGTGCCCATTCAACTAGCGGCTCCTACAATGAGCAGTTCTTC
TRBD1	-	TRBV24-1	TRBJ2-5	CATKATGSQETQYF	TGTGCCACCAAGGCGACAGGGTCTCAAGAGACCCAGTACTTC
TRBD2	few	TRBV6-5	TRBJ2-2	CASSYRREVNTGELFF	TGTGCCAGCAGTTACCGGCGGGAGGTGAACACCGGGGAGCTGTTTTTT
-	-	TRBV5-1	TRBJ1-3	CASSFSGNGNTIYF	TGCGCCAGCAGCTTCTCGGGGAATGGAAACACCATATATTTT
-	once	TRBV7-9	TRBJ1-4	CASSFQGTNEKLFF	TGTGCCAGCAGCTTTCAGGGAACTAATGAAAAACTGTTTTTT
-	-	TRBV2	TRBJ2-3	CASSDYPKGADTQYF	TGTGCCAGCAGTGACTACCCTAAGGGGGCAGATACGCAGTATTTT
TRBD1	once	TRBV28	TRBJ1-2	CASSSPGGKYGYTF	TGTGCCAGCAGCTCCCCAGGGGGCAAGTATGGCTACACCTTC
-	once	TRBV7-2	TRBJ1-2	CASSLEQARGYTF	TGTGCCAGCAGCTTAGAACAGGCCAGGGGCTACACCTTC
-	-	TRBV7-9	TRBJ2-7	CASSLARDAPYEQYF	TGTGCCAGCAGCTTGGCGCGGGACGCCCCCTACGAGCAGTACTTC
TRBD2	-	TRBV7-9	TRBJ2-3	CASSPSGDRFTTQYF	TGTGCCAGCAGTCCTAGCGGGGACCGATTTACTACGCAGTATTTT
-	-	TRBV7-2	TRBJ2-7	CASSLVYGPEQYF	TGTGCCAGCAGCTTAGTGTATGGCCCCGAGCAGTACTTC
-	-	TRBV11-3	TRBJ2-4	CASSLDDPRGVAKNIQYF	TGTGCCAGCAGCTTAGATGATCCGCGGGGCGTAGCCAAAAACATTCAGTACTTC
TRBD1	-	TRBV6-5	TRBJ2-1	CASSYSGGPRYNEQFF	TGTGCCAGCAGTTACTCAGGGGGCCCCCGGTACAATGAGCAGTTCTTC
TRBD1	-	TRBV10-3	TRBJ1-2	CAIGGQGARRQAQPDASNYGYTF	TGTGCCATCGGGGGACAGGGGGCGCGGAGGCAGGCCCAACCCGACGCCTCTAACTATGGCTACACCTTC
-	-	TRBV15	TRBJ1-1	CATSRGSLEGYAFF	TGTGCCACCAGCAGAGGTTCATTGGAGGGGTATGCTTTCTTT